This TCR beta chain appears in the sequencing data of a study of CD4 and CD8 cells across lung adenocarcinoma regions. Samples came from patients with localized non-small cell lung adenocarcinoma. Germline V lookup: CDR1 MNHEY, CDR2 SMNVEV (reference sequence). The CDR3 covers 12 residues. Each CDR3 protein is one row after TCRdb ran MiXCR on the PCR reads. The sample shows 21,000 or so distinct CDR3 sequences, roughly 54% of them seen only once. The V call is TRBV27, the J call TRBJ2-3; D may be TRBD1 (5 bases). Near its end, the DNA agrees better with TRBJ2-7, so the J call may be wrong. The sequenced sample consisted of CD8+ T cells from the center of a lung tumor. The TCR comes from a female donor with lung adenocarcinoma. The CD4 and CD8 labels of this study may be unreliable. The CDR3 nucleotides are TGTGCGGGGCTGCGAGCCAAAGATATGCAGTACTTC. Its protein product is CAGLRAKDMQYF.